The 32 T cell receptor beta chains below come from one sample, sequenced in a study of neoadjuvant anti-PD-1 for oral cavity cancer (dated by TCRdb to the early 2020s). Libraries were made using the immunoSEQ multiplex PCR assay. The table was pulled from immuneACCESS by TCRdb, which kept in-frame rearrangements only. Such tables lose some clones; where checked, under half of the loss comes from unresolved V genes, and the rest has no known cause. The sample contains more than 15,000 clones, about three fifths of them found a single time. Jointly, the top ten make up roughly 2.8% of the sample. The sample's time point label, in plain terms: before neoadjuvant nivolumab. The specimen was PBMCs, collected before nivolumab (anti-PD-1) treatment. The receptors were sampled from a person aged 40 to 85 with oral cavity squamous cell carcinoma.

The chain carries TRBV6-6 and TRBJ1-1; maybe TRBD1 (6 bases). CDR1 is MNHNY, CDR2 SVGAGI, per germline (reference sequence). The CDR3 length is 12 residues. V was shortened by 8 bases and J by 1 base, with 8 bases between the two germline ends. CDR3 DNA: TGTGCCAGCGACAGGTCGAACACTGAAGCTTTCTTT. Translation: CASDRSNTEAFF.

In its sample, this clone was seen a few times. The V gene is TRBV30, the J gene TRBJ1-1, with TRBD1 matching over 10 bases. CDR1 and CDR2 (germline): GTSNPN, SVGIG (reference sequence). After removal of 0 bases from V and 5 bases from J, the junction contained 3 bases not matched to a gene. The CDR3 length is 14 residues. DNA of the CDR3: TGTGCCTGGAGTGTAGGGACAGGGGTTACTGAAGCTTTCTTT. This gives the protein CAWSVGTGVTEAFF.

V is TRBV29-1 and J is TRBJ2-1; D possibly uses TRBD1 or TRBD2 (5 bases each). Germline lookup yields CDR1 SQVTM and CDR2 ANQGSEA. The CDR3 runs 11 residues. CDR3 in amino acids: CLGGFDNEQFF. The CDR3 DNA follows: TGCCTTGGGGGTTTCGACAATGAGCAGTTCTTC.

This clone was picked up one time. V usage is TRBV4-1 and J usage is TRBJ2-7, with a weak D call TRBD2 (5 bases). The V gene's germline CDR1 is MGHRA and CDR2 YSYEKL. The germline V and J ends were trimmed by 3 bases and 5 bases, with 14 bases remaining between them. The CDR3 totals 14 residues. The DNA for the CDR3 is TGCGCCAGCAGCCATCTCCTGAGGGAGAACGAGCAGTACTTC. Protein product: CASSHLLRENEQYF.

This clone was recorded a few times. The rearrangement links TRBV9 to TRBJ2-7, with TRBD1 as a possible D gene (6 bases). The CDR3 consists of 15 residues. Per germline, CDR1 SGDLS and CDR2 YYNGEE. V was trimmed by 4 bases and J by 5 bases, leaving 19 bases between them. The CDR3 DNA follows: TGTGCCAGCAGCCTCGGGACAACCAGGGGCGACGAGCAGTACTTC. It translates to CASSLGTTRGDEQYF.

This clone was seen only a few times. The chain recombines TRBV30 with TRBJ1-1; weak D call: TRBD1 (5 bases). This CDR3 has 13 residues. Germline V gene sequence: CDR1 GTSNPN, CDR2 SVGIG (reference sequence). Trimming pared 4 bases from V and 1 base from J, leaving 10 bases between. The DNA of the CDR3 is TGTGCCTGGATGCGGCAGGGGAACACTGAAGCTTTCTTT. Encoded protein: CAWMRQGNTEAFF.

V gene TRBV20-1 combines with J gene TRBJ1-2, with D unresolved. CDR1 is DFQATT and CDR2 is SNEGSKA in the germline V gene (reference sequence). The CDR3 covers 11 residues. Deletions cut 7 bases from V and 8 bases from J, with 14 bases between. CDR3 residues: CSGVDTGGYTF. CDR3 sequence (DNA): TGCAGTGGGGTCGATACGGGAGGCTACACCTTC.

V is TRBV10-1 and J is TRBJ2-1; 7 positions agree with TRBD2. J was trimmed by 8 bases and V by 3 bases; bases with no gene match: 16. This CDR3 contains 17 residues. Germline V gene sequence: CDR1 WNHNN, CDR2 SYGVQD (reference sequence). This CDR3 reads CASSDRMRAGAGDEQFF. CDR3 sequence (DNA): TGCGCCAGCAGTGACAGAATGCGGGCGGGAGCCGGCGATGAGCAGTTCTTC.

The chain carries TRBV6-5 and TRBJ2-5; TRBD1 agrees at 7 bases. CDR3 length: 14 residues. The germline V gene has CDR1 MNHEY and CDR2 SVGAGI. With 2 bases clipped from V and 4 bases from J, the junction kept 4 bases outside the gene matches. The CDR3 sequence is CASSYQQGLETQYF. The CDR3, as DNA: TGTGCCAGCAGTTACCAACAGGGGTTAGAGACCCAGTACTTC.

This clone was found a few times. The chain uses TRBV5-6 and TRBJ1-1; D possibly corresponds to TRBD1 (6 bases). The CDR3 is 13 amino acids. The V gene's germline CDR1 is SGHDT and CDR2 YYEEEE. Trimming left V 0 bases short and J 8 bases short, with 11 bases between. The CDR3: CASSLEPGTEAFF. DNA for the CDR3: TGTGCCAGCAGCTTGGAACCCGGGACAGAAGCTTTCTTT.

The chain employs TRBV6-1 and TRBJ2-6; 8 nucleotides align to TRBD2. CDR1 is MNHNS and CDR2 is SASEGT in the germline V gene. The CDR3 is made up of 22 amino acids. The junction had 18 bases not matched to a gene; V was cut back by 2 bases and J by 0 bases. The CDR3: CASSEYPPSAGGVHSGANVLTF. CDR3 nucleotide sequence: TGTGCCAGCAGTGAATACCCCCCGTCTGCGGGAGGCGTTCACTCTGGGGCCAACGTCCTGACTTTC.

This clone has just a few counts. The chain recombines TRBV6-5 with TRBJ1-1; D might be TRBD1 (6 bases). Trimming took off 4 bases at V and 10 bases at J, with 16 bases between the two ends. CDR3 length equals 13 residues. Germline lookup yields CDR1 MNHEY and CDR2 SVGAGI. CDR3 bases: TGTGCCAGCAGTTCTAAGATTGGGGGCGTAGCTTTCTTT. This sequence encodes CASSSKIGGVAFF.

This clone was detected only a few times. The chain employs TRBV19 and TRBJ1-1, with D possibly being TRBD1 (5 bases). V shed 6 bases and J shed 1 base, with 12 bases lying between them. The CDR3 consists of 14 residues. CDR1 is LNHDA and CDR2 is SQIVND in the germline V gene (reference sequence). The CDR3 region has the DNA TGTGCCAGTAGAATGGGACGGGCGAACACTGAAGCTTTCTTT. Protein sequence: CASRMGRANTEAFF.

The rearrangement uses TRBV7-6 and TRBJ1-2; a possible D gene is TRBD1 (5 bases). Germline CDR1 is SGHVS and CDR2 is FNYEAQ. The CDR3 contains 13 residues. V lost 1 base to trimming and J lost 5 bases, with 8 bases between them. This CDR3 is CASSLVEGYGYTF. DNA for the CDR3: TGTGCCAGCAGCTTAGTGGAGGGGTATGGCTACACCTTC.

This chain links TRBV5-5 with TRBJ1-5, with unresolved D. V was clipped by 0 bases and J by 0 bases, with 4 bases between them. The V gene's germline CDR1 is SGHKS and CDR2 YYEKEE (reference sequence). The CDR3 runs 14 residues. DNA of the CDR3: TGTGCCAGCAGCTTGGGCAGTAGCAATCAGCCCCAGCATTTT. This encodes CASSLGSSNQPQHF.

V is TRBV4-2 and J is TRBJ2-1; 7 bases map to TRBD2. The CDR3 extends over 15 amino acids. The V gene's germline CDR1 is LGHNA and CDR2 YNFKEQ. V gave up 4 bases and J gave up 7 bases; unmatched junction bases: 10. The CDR3 here is CASSPARGEGNEQFF. The CDR3 DNA reads as TGTGCCAGCAGCCCAGCCCGGGGGGAGGGGAATGAGCAGTTCTTC.

In its sample, this clone was seen a few times. The chain uses TRBV7-9 and TRBJ1-5, with TRBD1 matching 7 bases. Germline V gene sequence: CDR1 SEHNR, CDR2 FQNEAQ (reference sequence). With V trimmed by 5 bases and J by 7 bases, 8 bases remained unmatched. This CDR3 is built from 14 residues. Written as DNA, the CDR3 is TGTGCCAGCAGCCCTACAGGGGCGGGACAGCCCCAGCATTTT. It translates to CASSPTGAGQPQHF.

V usage is TRBV10-3 and J usage is TRBJ1-4; D uncertain. Germline V CDR1 and CDR2: ENHRY, SYGVKD. V dropped 5 bases and J dropped 10 bases, with 8 bases sitting between them. CDR3 length equals 11 residues. This CDR3 is CAISSGRKLFF. In DNA form, the CDR3 reads TGTGCCATCAGTTCGGGCCGAAAACTGTTTTTT.

The chain carries TRBV6-4 and TRBJ2-1; no clear D gene. Trimming removed 6 bases at V and 6 bases at J, with 15 bases between. The CDR3 has 14 amino acids. Germline loops: CDR1 MRHNA, CDR2 SNTAGT. The CDR3 sequence: CASSATMGPNEQFF. The CDR3 region has the DNA TGTGCCAGCAGCGCTACTATGGGCCCCAATGAGCAGTTCTTC.

The rearrangement uses TRBV6-6 and TRBJ2-7; D gene ambiguous. V was clipped by 5 bases and J by 6 bases, with 11 bases between them. The CDR3 contains 12 residues. CDR1 MNHNY and CDR2 SVGAGI come from the germline V gene (reference sequence). CDR3 nucleotides: TGTGCCAGCAGTCACCCGGGTGGCGAGCAGTACTTC. Translation gives CASSHPGGEQYF.

The rearrangement joins TRBV28 to TRBJ2-7, with 14 nucleotides matching TRBD2. Per the germline V gene, CDR1 is MDHEN and CDR2 is SYDVKM. The CDR3 is 17 amino acids. Trimming removed 4 bases from V and 3 bases from J; junction bases left unmatched: 8. CDR3 DNA sequence: TGTGCCAGCAGTTCACCGAGGGGGACTAGCGGGAGCTACGAGCAGTACTTC. Translated: CASSSPRGTSGSYEQYF.

The chain combines TRBV7-8 with TRBJ2-3; tentative D call: TRBD2 (5 bases). The CDR3 runs 17 residues. Per germline, CDR1 SGHVS and CDR2 FQNEAQ. Trimming took off 5 bases at V and 5 bases at J, with 23 bases between the two ends. CDR3 in amino acids: CASSPTSYRGQQDTQYF. The CDR3 region has the DNA TGTGCCAGCAGCCCAACCTCGTATCGAGGGCAGCAAGATACGCAGTATTTT.

This clone has only a few counts. This chain joins TRBV6-5 and TRBJ1-3, with D tentatively TRBD1 (5 bases). CDR1 and CDR2 from the germline V gene are MNHEY and SVGAGI. This CDR3 is built from 16 residues. With 0 bases removed from V and 4 bases from J, the gap between germline ends came to 13 bases. Written as DNA, the CDR3 is TGTGCCAGCAGTTACTCGACGGGACGGAAAGGAAACACCATATATTTT. Translation gives CASSYSTGRKGNTIYF.

The J gene is TRBJ2-7, the V gene TRBV5-1, with a tentative D call TRBD1 (6 bases). V was trimmed by 4 bases and J by 1 base, leaving 15 bases between them. The CDR3 sequence is 15 residues long. Germline loops: CDR1 SGHRS, CDR2 YFSETQ. In DNA form, the CDR3 reads TGCGCCAGCAGCACCGGGTGGACAGATTCCTACGAGCAGTACTTC. Translation gives CASSTGWTDSYEQYF.

The V call is TRBV6-4, the J call TRBJ2-1, with 14 nucleotides matching TRBD2. Germline V lookup: CDR1 MRHNA, CDR2 SNTAGT. The V segment lost 4 bases and the J segment 10 bases; nucleotides outside the gene matches: 6. This CDR3 contains 15 residues. The DNA of the CDR3 is TGTGCCAGCAGTGTGGGACTAGCGGGAGCCGACGAGCAGTTCTTC. This sequence encodes CASSVGLAGADEQFF.

The rearrangement links TRBV19 to TRBJ2-7; D is possibly TRBD1 (6 bases). Trimming removed 6 bases at V and 3 bases at J, with 12 bases between. Looked up from germline, CDR1 is LNHDA and CDR2 is SQIVND (reference sequence). The CDR3 is made up of 13 amino acids. The CDR3 region has the DNA TGTGCCAGTAGCGTTCAGGGGAGCTACGAGCAGTACTTC. The encoded protein is CASSVQGSYEQYF.

This clone was detected a few times. The genes are TRBV19 and TRBJ2-1; 13 bases fit TRBD2. The germline V gene has CDR1 LNHDA and CDR2 SQIVND (reference sequence). With 3 bases clipped from V and 9 bases from J, the junction kept 5 bases outside the gene matches. This CDR3 contains 15 residues. As DNA, the CDR3 is TGTGCCAGTAGTATTCAACTAGCGGGAGGGGCTGAGCAGTTCTTC. Its protein is CASSIQLAGGAEQFF.

This clone is a singleton in its sample. The genes are TRBV25-1 and TRBJ1-1; D not certain. Germline assignment: CDR1 MGHDK and CDR2 SYGVNS. CDR3 length: 16 residues. V was shortened by 0 bases and J by 1 base, with 12 bases between the two germline ends. The CDR3, as DNA: TGTGCCAGCAGTGAATATGCGAGCCCACGGAACACTGAAGCTTTCTTT. Translating gives CASSEYASPRNTEAFF.

The chain recombines TRBV6-1 with TRBJ2-1; D gene uncertain. Looked up from germline, CDR1 is MNHNS and CDR2 is SASEGT. V was clipped by 7 bases and J by 1 base, with 8 bases between them. There are 13 residues in the CDR3. CDR3 DNA: TGTGCCAGCACCTGGGGTTCCTACAATGAGCAGTTCTTC. Translating it yields CASTWGSYNEQFF.

The chain joins TRBV6-6 to TRBJ2-4, with a weak D call TRBD1 (6 bases). V was pared by 5 bases and J by 12 bases, with 11 bases between. Germline CDR1 reads MNHNY; CDR2 reads SVGAGI (reference sequence). The CDR3 runs to 11 residues. The CDR3 DNA sequence: TGTGCCAGCAGTAACAGGGCCCGTCAGTACTTC. Protein: CASSNRARQYF.

This clone was seen once. V and J are TRBV6-5 and TRBJ2-3; D possibly matches TRBD1 or TRBD2 (5 bases each). Germline assignment: CDR1 MNHEY and CDR2 SVGAGI. This CDR3 has 15 residues. With 5 bases removed from V and 0 bases from J, the gap between germline ends came to 12 bases. CDR3 DNA sequence: TGTGCCAGCAGTCCGGGACCTACTAGCACAGATACGCAGTATTTT. It yields the protein CASSPGPTSTDTQYF.

The V and J genes are TRBV9 and TRBJ1-5; the D is unclear. From germline, CDR1 is SGDLS and CDR2 YYNGEE. Trimming pared 3 bases from V and 5 bases from J, leaving 15 bases between. The CDR3 is 15 amino acids. The CDR3 spells CASSGKSRRYQPQHF. The CDR3 nucleotides are TGTGCCAGCAGCGGTAAATCGAGGAGGTATCAGCCCCAGCATTTT.